Each of the 28 T cell receptor beta chains below was sequenced from the same sample in a study of control samples from healthy donors and cancer patients. Libraries were prepared by immunoSEQ multiplex PCR; TCRdb keeps only in-frame clonotypes and omits some of them. Altogether under 70,000 clones are present, 70% to 90% being singletons, with the ten largest covering approximately 4%. Specimen: blood. The source of these receptors is a man between 50 and 59 years old in good health.

In its sample, this clone was seen a few times. CDR3 DNA sequence: TGTGCCAGCAGCTTAGGAGCGGCCGGGAATCAGCCCCAGCATTTT. Its protein is CASSLGAAGNQPQHF. This rearrangement joins TRBV7-2 to TRBJ1-5; no clear D. Trimming left V 1 base short and J 4 bases short, with 11 bases between. Per the germline V gene, CDR1 is SGHTA and CDR2 is FQGNSA. The CDR3 loop spans 15 amino acids.

The chain carries TRBV27 and TRBJ2-7, with D perhaps matching TRBD2 (5 bases). This CDR3 comprises 16 residues. Germline CDR1 is MNHEY and CDR2 is SMNVEV (reference sequence). The ends were cut back, 1 base at V and 3 bases at J, with 16 bases in the middle. CDR3 in amino acids: CASSLYGYGNDYEQYF. The CDR3, as DNA: TGTGCCAGCAGTTTATACGGGTACGGGAACGACTACGAGCAGTACTTC.

The V gene is TRBV10-3, the J gene TRBJ2-1; D possibly matches TRBD1 or TRBD2 (7 bases each). Trimming removed 10 bases from V and 6 bases from J, with 16 bases in between. CDR1 and CDR2 (germline): ENHRY, SYGVKD. The CDR3 covers 13 residues. CDR3 nucleotides: TGTGCCACAGGGCCAGGGGGGGGCAATGAGCAGTTCTTC. Protein sequence: CATGPGGGNEQFF.

This chain uses TRBV9 with TRBJ2-2; D call uncertain. The CDR3 is made up of 12 amino acids. Germline loops: CDR1 SGDLS, CDR2 YYNGEE. V lost 0 bases, J lost 6 bases, and 3 bases lay in between. The CDR3 region has the DNA TGTGCCAGCAGCGTAGTGTCCGGGGAGCTGTTTTTT. It yields the protein CASSVVSGELFF.

For the CDR3, the DNA is TGTGCCAGCAGCCCCGGACAGGGAGGAAAACTGTTTTTT. It translates to CASSPGQGGKLFF. The chain links TRBV11-2 to TRBJ1-4, with TRBD1 identical over 8 bases. This CDR3 spans 13 amino acids. V was pared by 5 bases and J by 10 bases, with 6 bases of the junction left unmatched. Per the germline V gene, CDR1 is SGHAT and CDR2 is FQNNGV.

V and J are TRBV5-1 and TRBJ1-4, with unresolved D. The length of the CDR3 is 15 residues. Per the germline V gene, CDR1 is SGHRS and CDR2 is YFSETQ. V lost 3 bases and J lost 4, with 13 bases in between. Here the CDR3 reads CASSSQAGINEKLFF. The CDR3 region has the DNA TGCGCCAGCAGCTCCCAGGCGGGGATTAATGAAAAACTGTTTTTT.

The V and J genes are TRBV11-2 and TRBJ2-3; maybe TRBD2 (5 bases). The germline CDR1 and CDR2 sequences are SGHAT and FQNNGV. The CDR3 has 16 amino acids. V was shortened by 0 bases and J by 3 bases, with 13 bases between the two germline ends. The CDR3 is CASSLDLGSRTDTQYF. The DNA for the CDR3 is TGTGCCAGCAGCTTAGATCTAGGGAGTAGGACAGATACGCAGTATTTT.

This chain links TRBV11-2 with TRBJ2-2, with TRBD2 matching over 15 bases. The V segment lost 5 bases and the J segment 3 bases; nucleotides outside the gene matches: 10. This CDR3 has 19 amino acids. The V gene's germline CDR1 is SGHAT and CDR2 FQNNGV. The CDR3 DNA reads TGTGCCAGCAGCATGCCGGGACTAGCGGGAGGATGGGACACCGGGGAGCTGTTTTTT. It is translated as CASSMPGLAGGWDTGELFF.

Remarks on this clone: Other DNA sequences in this sample translate to the same CDR3. V gene TRBV18 combines with J gene TRBJ1-1; no clear D. The CDR3 runs to 11 residues. V was shortened by 6 bases and J by 2 bases, with 4 bases between the two germline ends. CDR1 is KGHSH and CDR2 is LQKENI in the germline V gene. The CDR3 spells CASSENTEAFF. CDR3 nucleotides: TGTGCCAGCTCGGAAAACACTGAAGCTTTCTTT.

The chain carries TRBV10-3 and TRBJ2-5, with D perhaps matching TRBD2 (6 bases). With 8 bases removed from V and 5 bases from J, the gap between germline ends came to 12 bases. The germline CDR1 and CDR2 sequences are ENHRY and SYGVKD. This CDR3 comprises 12 residues. The CDR3 coding sequence is TGTGCCATCTCCGGGACTCGGGAGACCCAGTACTTC. Protein: CAISGTRETQYF.

V is TRBV19 and J is TRBJ1-1, with 7 nucleotides matching TRBD1. Germline trimming cut 6 bases from V and 1 base from J; bases unmatched to any gene: 8. The CDR3 consists of 15 residues. From germline, CDR1 is LNHDA and CDR2 SQIVND (reference sequence). The CDR3 region is CASSPTHRGNTEAFF. The DNA of the CDR3 is TGTGCCAGTAGCCCCACGCACAGGGGGAACACTGAAGCTTTCTTT.

This rearrangement joins TRBV28 to TRBJ1-1; no reliable D call. Trimming removed 6 bases from V and 1 base from J, with 9 bases in between. The CDR3 extends over 13 amino acids. Per the germline V gene, CDR1 is MDHEN and CDR2 is SYDVKM. The CDR3 nucleotides read TGTGCCAGCAGAGCTACCGAGAACACTGAAGCTTTCTTT. Its protein product is CASRATENTEAFF.

The chain's CDR3 is CASSQDGGNTEAFF. As DNA, the CDR3 is TGTGCCAGCTCACAAGATGGTGGGAACACTGAAGCTTTCTTT. The chain couples TRBV18 to TRBJ1-1; D is uncertain. Trimming took off 4 bases at V and 1 base at J, with 10 bases between the two ends. This CDR3 is 14 amino acids long. Germline CDR1 KGHSH, CDR2 LQKENI. Full variable domain (rest looked up from reference TRBV18 and TRBJ1-1): NAGVMQNPRHLVRRRGQEARLRCSPMKGHSHVYWYRQLPEEGLKFMVYLQKENIIDESGMPKERFSAEFPKEGPSILRIQQVVRGDSAAYFCASSQDGGNTEAFFGQGTRLTVV.

A single count supports this clone. V and J are TRBV3-1 (or the pseudogene TRBV3-2) and TRBJ1-1, with D hard to call. The CDR3 is 15 residues long. Germline CDR1 LGHDT, CDR2 YNNKEL (reference sequence). V was clipped by 0 bases and J by 4 bases, with 12 bases between them. CDR3 nucleotide sequence: TGTGCCAGCAGCCAAGATGGGAGGTTAGGCACTGAAGCTTTCTTT. Its protein product is CASSQDGRLGTEAFF.

The J gene is TRBJ1-5, the V gene TRBV5-6; possibly TRBD1 for D (6 bases). Trimming pared 2 bases from V and 5 bases from J, leaving 14 bases between. The CDR3 loop spans 15 amino acids. CDR1 SGHDT and CDR2 YYEEEE come from the germline V gene. The CDR3 sequence is CASSLTGHYDQPQHF. The CDR3 DNA reads TGTGCCAGCAGCTTAACGGGACACTACGATCAGCCCCAGCATTTT.

This sequence joins TRBV7-9 and TRBJ1-3; tentatively, D is TRBD1 (5 bases). This CDR3 contains 14 residues. Germline V CDR1 and CDR2: SEHNR, FQNEAQ (reference sequence). V gave up 2 bases and J gave up 4 bases, with 9 bases separating them. CDR3 bases: TGTGCCAGCAGCTTAACCGGGGCCGGAAACACCATATATTTT. Translated, it gives CASSLTGAGNTIYF. Looking up the rest from reference TRBV7-9 and TRBJ1-3 gives the full variable domain: DTGVSQNPRHKITKRGQNVTFRCDPISEHNRLYWYRQTLGQGPEFLTYFQNEAQLEKSRLLSDRFSAERPKGSFSTLEIQRTEQGDSAMYLCASSLTGAGNTIYFGEGSWLTVV.

This chain links TRBV10-3 with TRBJ2-1, with TRBD1 as a possible D gene (6 bases). Germline loops: CDR1 ENHRY, CDR2 SYGVKD. The CDR3 extends over 15 amino acids. With 5 bases removed from V and 4 bases from J, the gap between germline ends came to 15 bases. The CDR3 bases are TGTGCCATCAGTCCTGACAGGAACTCTTACAATGAGCAGTTCTTC. Translating gives CAISPDRNSYNEQFF.

The chain recombines TRBV6-1 with TRBJ2-2; TRBD2 matches at 11 bases. This CDR3 spans 19 amino acids. CDR1 is MNHNS, CDR2 SASEGT, per germline. Trimming at V came to 0 bases and at J to 1 base, leaving 7 bases not matched to a gene. The CDR3 protein is CASSEAVVAGGWNTGELFF. CDR3 in DNA: TGTGCCAGCAGTGAAGCGGTAGTAGCGGGAGGGTGGAACACCGGGGAGCTGTTTTTT.

The sample holds a few counts of this clone. The chain employs TRBV6-1 and TRBJ1-1; D remains ambiguous. The V end lost 1 base, the J end lost 0 bases, and 9 bases lay between the germline ends. CDR3 length equals 15 residues. In germline, CDR1 is MNHNS, CDR2 SASEGT. In DNA form, the CDR3 reads TGTGCCAGCAGTGAAGATTATGGGCTGAACACTGAAGCTTTCTTT. Its protein product is CASSEDYGLNTEAFF.

This chain uses TRBV19 with TRBJ2-7, with 9 bases identical to TRBD1. The CDR3 is 16 amino acids. Losses at the gene ends were 4 bases for V and 3 bases for J; bases not matched to a gene: 10. Germline-derived CDR1 and CDR2 are LNHDA and SQIVND (reference sequence). This CDR3 is CASSKQPGQGDYEQYF. The CDR3 nucleotides are TGTGCCAGTAGTAAACAACCGGGACAGGGAGACTACGAGCAGTACTTC.

The rearrangement joins TRBV6-5 to TRBJ2-2; D is possibly TRBD2 (5 bases). V was pared by 2 bases and J by 1 base, with 5 bases between. Germline CDR1 and CDR2: MNHEY and SVGAGI. This CDR3 region has 14 residues. CDR3 nucleotides: TGTGCCAGCAGTTACCGGGGGAACACCGGGGAGCTGTTTTTT. This encodes CASSYRGNTGELFF.

The chain is built from TRBV2 and TRBJ2-1; 9 nucleotides agree with TRBD1. Germline V gene data show CDR1 as SNHLY and CDR2 as FYNNEI. Germline trimming cut 4 bases from V and 7 bases from J; bases unmatched to any gene: 14. The CDR3 covers 17 residues. The CDR3 nucleotides are TGTGCCAGCAGTGGGACAAGGGACAGGGAAGTGCTTAATGAGCAGTTCTTC. Amino acids: CASSGTRDREVLNEQFF. The full variable domain, its missing parts supplied by reference TRBV2 and TRBJ2-1, is EPEVTQTPSHQVTQMGQEVILRCVPISNHLYFYWYRQILGQKVEFLVSFYNNEISEKSEIFDDQFSVERPDGSNFTLKIRSTKLEDSAMYFCASSGTRDREVLNEQFFGPGTRLTVL.

The chain employs TRBV5-1 and TRBJ2-5, with D hard to call. In germline, CDR1 is SGHRS, CDR2 YFSETQ. Trimming cost V 4 bases and J 5 bases, with 18 bases left between them. The CDR3 totals 15 residues. CDR3: CASSNPRGTHETQYF. CDR3 coding DNA: TGCGCCAGCAGCAACCCTAGAGGTACCCACGAGACCCAGTACTTC. Full variable domain (remainder filled in from reference TRBV5-1 and TRBJ2-5): KAGVTQTPRYLIKTRGQQVTLSCSPISGHRSVSWYQQTPGQGLQFLFEYFSETQRNKGNFPGRFSGRQFSNSRSEMNVSTLELGDSALYLCASSNPRGTHETQYFGPGTRLLVL.

CDR3 protein: CASSPSQPRSSYEQYF. The CDR3, as DNA: TGTGCCAGCTCACCTTCGCAGCCTAGGAGCTCCTACGAGCAGTACTTC. The J gene is TRBJ2-7, the V gene TRBV18; no firm D call. Germline CDR1 is KGHSH and CDR2 is LQKENI. The length of the CDR3 is 16 residues. Trimming took 3 bases from V and 0 from J, leaving 15 bases between them. The full variable domain, in which reference TRBV18 and TRBJ2-7 provide the parts outside the CDR3, is NAGVMQNPRHLVRRRGQEARLRCSPMKGHSHVYWYRQLPEEGLKFMVYLQKENIIDESGMPKERFSAEFPKEGPSILRIQQVVRGDSAAYFCASSPSQPRSSYEQYFGPGTRLTVT.

V usage is TRBV3-1 (or the pseudogene TRBV3-2) and J usage is TRBJ2-2, with unresolved D. V was pared by 4 bases and J by 3 bases, with 9 bases between. The CDR3 has 14 residues. CDR1 is LGHDT and CDR2 is YNNKEL in the germline V gene (reference sequence). The DNA of the CDR3 is TGTGCCAGCAGCCCCACGGCTTACACCGGGGAGCTGTTTTTT. This gives the protein CASSPTAYTGELFF.

This clone has just one count. J is TRBJ2-1 and V is TRBV24-1, with D perhaps TRBD2 (6 bases). This CDR3 region has 14 residues. V shed 6 bases and J shed 8 bases, with 16 bases lying between them. In germline, CDR1 is KGHDR, CDR2 SFDVKD. CDR3 region: CATSRDLLRDEQFF. CDR3 bases: TGTGCCACCAGTCGGGACTTACTCCGGGATGAGCAGTTCTTC.

The rearrangement links TRBV19 to TRBJ2-1; D gene uncertain. This CDR3 is built from 14 residues. Germline V lookup: CDR1 LNHDA, CDR2 SQIVND (reference sequence). V dropped 5 bases and J dropped 11 bases, with 19 bases sitting between them. CDR3 region: CASSGQLPIFKQFF. CDR3 in DNA: TGTGCCAGTAGTGGGCAGCTCCCAATTTTTAAGCAGTTCTTC.

The V and J genes are TRBV27 and TRBJ1-2, with 12 bases fitting TRBD1. V shed 7 bases, J shed 8 bases, and the junction held 8 bases outside the gene matches. The germline V gene has CDR1 MNHEY and CDR2 SMNVEV (reference sequence). The CDR3 has 14 residues. The CDR3 bases are TGTGCCAGCAACCCGGGACAGGGGGCTGGAGGCTACACCTTC. Translated, it gives CASNPGQGAGGYTF.